This is a list of T cell receptor beta chains from one sample in a study of OX40 agonist ivuxolimab in advanced cancers. Libraries were prepared by immunoSEQ multiplex PCR; TCRdb keeps only in-frame clonotypes and omits some of them. The sample yields tens of thousands of clones, around nine tenths seen once. Material: CD4+ or CD8+ T cells sorted from blood, obtained in a trial of the OX40 agonist ivuxolimab. Source of these receptors: an adult with an advanced solid tumor such as melanoma, head and neck, liver or kidney cancer. Both conserved end residues are part of each CDR3. The D gene is left open where the match is weak. Rows may omit the clone size; those that give it use once, few, many or a size class.

D	size	V	J	DNA	CDR3
.	.	TRBV28	TRBJ2-5	TGTGCCAGCAGTTACCCCCGAGGGGCCCAGTACTTC	CASSYPRGAQYF
.	.	TRBV4-2	TRBJ2-4	TGTGCCAGCAGCCAAGATCTCATAGGAGGCCTAGCCAAAAACATTCAGTACTTC	CASSQDLIGGLAKNIQYF
TRBD1	.	TRBV6-1	TRBJ1-1	TGTGCCAGCACAGTCACCAGGGGGACTGAAGCTTTCTTT	CASTVTRGTEAFF
TRBD1	.	TRBV2	TRBJ1-6	TGTGCCAGCAGTGAAGGGACAGGGAGTAATTCACCCCTCCACTTT	CASSEGTGSNSPLHF
.	.	TRBV5-4	TRBJ2-7	TGTGCCAGCAGCTCGACCGGCTACGAGCAGTACTTC	CASSSTGYEQYF
.	once	TRBV7-3	TRBJ2-2	TGTGCCAGCAGCCTCGGTGCTAGCGCGAACACCGGGGAGCTGTTTTTT	CASSLGASANTGELFF
TRBD2	.	TRBV28	TRBJ2-7	TGTGCCAGCAGTCCCCGGGCTAGCGGGAGATCCTACGAGCAGTACTTC	CASSPRASGRSYEQYF
.	.	TRBV18	TRBJ2-5	TGTGCCAGCTCACCGATCCAAGAGACCCAGTACTTC	CASSPIQETQYF
.	.	TRBV18	TRBJ1-1	TGTGCCAGCTCACCACGACAGTCGTCAGCTGAAGCTTTCTTT	CASSPRQSSAEAFF
TRBD2	once	TRBV11-2	TRBJ2-3	TGTGCCAGCAGCTTCAGGCTAGCGGCTTCTCGGGGAACGCAGTATTTT	CASSFRLAASRGTQYF
TRBD2	.	TRBV13	TRBJ2-3	TGTGCCAGCAGCTTAAGGGTAGCGGGAGGATACACAGATACGCAGTATTTT	CASSLRVAGGYTDTQYF
TRBD1	.	TRBV7-8	TRBJ1-5	TGTGCCAGCAGCTCCCCGACAGGGGGAGGTGATCAGCCCCAGCATTTT	CASSSPTGGGDQPQHF
.	.	TRBV6-1	TRBJ2-7	TGTGCCAGCACCGGGGGAGGACTCGGGGTCCACGAGCAGTACTTC	CASTGGGLGVHEQYF
.	few	TRBV28	TRBJ1-4	TGTGCCAGCAGTTTCGGGCAGCTTAATGAAAAACTGTTTTTT	CASSFGQLNEKLFF
.	.	TRBV28	TRBJ1-2	TGTGCCAGCAGCTCTCTAGGCTATGGCTACACCTTC	CASSSLGYGYTF
TRBD2	once	TRBV5-4	TRBJ2-1	TGTGCCAGCAGCTTGGTAGCGGGGAAGGGAAATGAGCAGTTCTTC	CASSLVAGKGNEQFF
TRBD2	.	TRBV4-3	TRBJ2-3	TGCGCCAGCAGCCAAGATATGGGAGGGAGGGCAGGGGATACGCAGTATTTT	CASSQDMGGRAGDTQYF
TRBD1	few	TRBV15	TRBJ2-3	TGTGCCACCAGCCCCCGGGACAGGATGGTAGCAGATACGCAGTATTTT	CATSPRDRMVADTQYF
TRBD2	.	TRBV2	TRBJ2-7	TGTGCCAGCAGTGAGGGAGGGTTTGGTTACGAGCAGTACTTC	CASSEGGFGYEQYF
.	.	TRBV27	TRBJ2-2	TGTGCCAGCAAATCGGGAGTAGCCGGGGAGCTGTTTTTT	CASKSGVAGELFF
TRBD2	.	TRBV7-2	TRBJ2-5	TGTGCCAGCAGACAGGTGCTAGCGGGCGGGACCCAGTACTTC	CASRQVLAGGTQYF
.	.	TRBV9	TRBJ2-1	TGTGCCAGCAGCGAAGCTAGCTCCTACAATGAGCAGTTCTTC	CASSEASSYNEQFF
.	.	TRBV6-6	TRBJ2-5	TGTGCCAGCAGTTACTCAGGGGTTGGGGAGACCCAGTACTTC	CASSYSGVGETQYF
TRBD2	.	TRBV7-3	TRBJ2-1	TGTGCCAGCAGCGCCCGGGGGAGCGGGGGTTTCTACAATGAGCAGTTCTTC	CASSARGSGGFYNEQFF
TRBD2	.	TRBV5-1	TRBJ2-3	TGCGCCAGCAGCTATCTTCGGGAGGTTCCCACAGATACGCAGTATTTT	CASSYLREVPTDTQYF
.	.	TRBV5-1	TRBJ2-7	TGCGCCAGCAGCTCGCTTGGGACCGGGACGGTCACCTACGAGCAGTACTTC	CASSSLGTGTVTYEQYF
TRBD1	.	TRBV5-4	TRBJ1-5	TGTGCCAGCAGCTCCCAGGGGACAGGGAGCAATAGCAATCAGCCCCAGCATTTT	CASSSQGTGSNSNQPQHF
.	once	TRBV7-9	TRBJ2-2	TGTGCCAGCTCCTCCATGGCAGGGTACACCGGGGAGCTGTTTTTT	CASSSMAGYTGELFF
.	.	TRBV5-1	TRBJ2-6	TGCGCCAGCAGCTTAGGTTCCTCTGGGGCCAACGTCCTGACTTTC	CASSLGSSGANVLTF
.	once	TRBV19	TRBJ2-7	TGTGCCAGTAGTTTACCGGCCAGATCCTACGAGCAGTACTTC	CASSLPARSYEQYF
TRBD2	.	TRBV19	TRBJ2-1	TGTGCCAGTACCACGCCGGGACTATACAATGAGCAGTTCTTC	CASTTPGLYNEQFF
.	.	TRBV6-6	TRBJ1-5	TGTGCCACCCAAACCGGGGGAATTTTCCAGCCCCAGCATTTT	CATQTGGIFQPQHF
.	.	TRBV28	TRBJ1-1	TGTGCCAGCAGTTTCTATAGGCTGAACACTGAAGCTTTCTTT	CASSFYRLNTEAFF
TRBD2	.	TRBV29-1	TRBJ2-7	TGCAGCGTTGAAGATCCTAGCGGGCACTCCTACGAGCAGTACTTC	CSVEDPSGHSYEQYF
TRBD2	once	TRBV5-1	TRBJ2-7	TGCGCCAGCAGCTTCCTAGCGGGAGTTGCCTACGAGCAGTACTTC	CASSFLAGVAYEQYF
.	.	TRBV28	TRBJ2-2	TGTGCCAGCAGTGTAAGGACAGCCGGGGAGCTGTTTTTT	CASSVRTAGELFF
TRBD1	few	TRBV7-9	TRBJ2-7	TGTGCCAGCGAGGGACAGGGCCACTACGAGCAGTACTTC	CASEGQGHYEQYF
.	once	TRBV29-1	TRBJ2-5	TGCAGCGTTGAAAACAGGGCGGAGACCCAGTACTTC	CSVENRAETQYF
.	.	TRBV5-4	TRBJ1-1	TGTGCCAGCAGCCGCGAGGGCCAGGAAGCTTTCTTT	CASSREGQEAFF
TRBD1	.	TRBV15	TRBJ1-3	TGTGCCACCAGCAGGGACAGGGGAAACACCATATATTTT	CATSRDRGNTIYF
.	.	TRBV18	TRBJ2-2	TGTGCCAGCTCACCACTTGGGCATCTCCTTAGGCCCGGGGAGCTGTTTTTT	CASSPLGHLLRPGELFF